This passage covers 20 T cell receptor beta chains from one sample sequenced in a study of cytomegalovirus exposure and HLA in healthy donors. Data came from immunoSEQ multiplex PCR; TCRdb stores just in-frame clones and leaves some out. The repertoire holds roughly 220,000 clones, with 75% to 95% as singletons. Sequenced input: PBMCs. The receptors come from a young woman in good health and CMV-seronegative.

The CDR3, as DNA: TGTGCCAGTAGTAGCAGGGGAAGGGCAGCCGGGGAGCTGTTTTTT. This codes for CASSSRGRAAGELFF. V is TRBV19 and J is TRBJ2-2, with a weak D call TRBD1 (6 bases). CDR3 size: 15 residues. The V end lost 4 bases, the J end lost 6 bases, and 15 bases lay between the germline ends. Looked up from germline, CDR1 is LNHDA and CDR2 is SQIVND (reference sequence).

The J gene is TRBJ2-1, the V gene TRBV6-5, with no clear D. With 2 bases removed from V and 14 bases from J, the gap between germline ends came to 13 bases. The germline gives CDR1 MNHEY, CDR2 SVGAGI. The CDR3 length is 12 residues. CDR3 nucleotide sequence: TGTGCCAGCAGTTACACGGGTGGATCCGAGTTCTTC. Its protein is CASSYTGGSEFF.

The J gene is TRBJ2-3, the V gene TRBV11-2; 12 nucleotides line up with TRBD2. CDR3 length: 17 residues. Trimming removed 5 bases from V and 2 bases from J; junction bases left unmatched: 8. Germline values: CDR1 SGHAT, CDR2 FQNNGV. The CDR3 sequence is CASSPNGLAGSTDTQYF. CDR3 sequence (DNA): TGTGCCAGCAGCCCCAACGGACTAGCGGGATCCACAGATACGCAGTATTTT.

This clone was found once. The chain has TRBV19 and TRBJ2-2, with TRBD2 matching over 9 bases. The CDR3 runs to 17 residues. V trimming: 5 bases; J trimming: 2 bases; junction bases outside the gene matches: 9. Germline V gene data show CDR1 as LNHDA and CDR2 as SQIVND (reference sequence). The CDR3 reads CASSSPSGTVNTGELFF. The CDR3 DNA follows: TGTGCCAGTAGTTCGCCTAGCGGGACCGTAAACACCGGGGAGCTGTTTTTT. The complete variable domain, with remaining parts taken from reference TRBV19 and TRBJ2-2, reads DGGITQSPKYLFRKEGQNVTLSCEQNLNHDAMYWYRQDPGQGLRLIYYSQIVNDFQKGDIAEGYSVSREKKESFPLTVTSAQKNPTAFYLCASSSPSGTVNTGELFFGEGSRLTVL.

This chain links TRBV15 with TRBJ1-1, with 7 nucleotides matching TRBD1. CDR3 length: 15 residues. In germline, CDR1 is LNHNV, CDR2 YYDKDF (reference sequence). Trimming cost V 2 bases and J 5 bases; bases outside gene matches: 8. The CDR3 protein is CATSRLTGVGTEAFF. In nucleotides, the CDR3 is TGTGCCACCAGCAGACTTACAGGGGTAGGGACTGAAGCTTTCTTT.

This clone was recorded a few times. The chain combines TRBV19 with TRBJ1-2, with D perhaps TRBD1 (5 bases). Trimming removed 7 bases from V and 3 bases from J, with 9 bases in between. Germline CDR1 reads LNHDA; CDR2 reads SQIVND (reference sequence). The length of the CDR3 is 12 residues. CDR3 region: CASKARDYGYTF. CDR3 DNA sequence: TGTGCCAGTAAGGCCAGGGACTATGGCTACACCTTC.

The chain's CDR3 is CATSRAGNGNQPQHF. The CDR3, as DNA: TGTGCCACCAGCAGAGCAGGGAACGGCAATCAGCCCCAGCATTTT. The chain joins TRBV15 to TRBJ1-5; tentatively, D is TRBD1 (5 bases). Trimming took 1 base from V and 2 from J, leaving 9 bases between them. The CDR3 is 15 residues long. Germline CDR1 is LNHNV and CDR2 is YYDKDF (reference sequence).

Here the CDR3 reads CAWRPRGPGNQPQHF. CDR3 coding DNA: TGTGCCTGGAGACCCCGAGGGCCAGGCAATCAGCCCCAGCATTTT. V usage is TRBV30 and J usage is TRBJ1-5; D is ambiguous. The V and J ends lost 3 bases and 2 bases respectively, with 14 bases between them. Germline V gives CDR1 GTSNPN, CDR2 SVGIG (reference sequence). This CDR3 has 15 amino acids. The full variable domain, rest sourced from reference TRBV30 and TRBJ1-5, is SQTIHQWPATLVQPVGSPLSLECTVEGTSNPNLYWYRQAAGRGLQLLFYSVGIGQISSEVPQNLSASRPQDRQFILSSKKLLLSDSGFYLCAWRPRGPGNQPQHFGDGTRLSIL.

The chain uses TRBV11-2 and TRBJ2-3; 8 nucleotides line up with TRBD2. This CDR3 has 16 residues. The germline gives CDR1 SGHAT, CDR2 FQNNGV. J was trimmed by 4 bases and V by 6 bases; bases with no gene match: 12. The CDR3 coding sequence is TGTGCCAGCAGTTACCTAGACGGGAGGGCCGCAGATACGCAGTATTTT. Protein product: CASSYLDGRAADTQYF.

The chain links TRBV6-5 to TRBJ1-1; D perhaps matches TRBD1 (6 bases). Germline V gives CDR1 MNHEY, CDR2 SVGAGI. The germline V and J ends were trimmed by 3 bases and 0 bases, with 11 bases remaining between them. There are 15 residues in the CDR3. CDR3 region: CASSYPGQMNTEAFF. The CDR3 region has the DNA TGTGCCAGCAGTTATCCGGGACAAATGAACACTGAAGCTTTCTTT.

V is TRBV15 and J is TRBJ2-1; 11 bases are a match to TRBD2. CDR3 size: 19 residues. V gave up 3 bases and J gave up 3 bases; unmatched junction bases: 13. The V gene's germline CDR1 is LNHNV and CDR2 YYDKDF (reference sequence). The CDR3 protein is CATSRGGYSLAGDYNEQFF. The DNA for the CDR3 is TGTGCCACCAGCAGGGGAGGGTACTCACTAGCGGGAGACTACAATGAGCAGTTCTTC.

V and J are TRBV7-7 and TRBJ2-1; TRBD2 agrees at 9 bases. V was pared by 8 bases and J by 5 bases, with 13 bases of the junction left unmatched. The V gene's germline CDR1 is SSHAT and CDR2 FNYEAQ (reference sequence). There are 16 residues in the CDR3. CDR3 amino acids: CASRGREGRLDNEQFF. CDR3 DNA sequence: TGTGCCAGCCGAGGGCGGGAGGGCCGTTTGGACAATGAGCAGTTCTTC. The full variable domain, in which reference TRBV7-7 and TRBJ2-1 provide the parts outside the CDR3, is GAGVSQSPRYKVTKRGQDVTLRCDPISSHATLYWYQQALGQGPEFLTYFNYEAQPDKSGLPSDRFSAERPEGSISTLTIQRTEQRDSAMYRCASRGREGRLDNEQFFGPGTRLTVL.

This chain uses TRBV25-1 with TRBJ1-2; no definite D call. Germline V gene lookup returns CDR1 MGHDK and CDR2 SYGVNS. This CDR3 has 14 amino acids. With 0 bases removed from V and 5 bases from J, the gap between germline ends came to 10 bases. CDR3 in amino acids: CASSEYPVSYGYTF. CDR3 nucleotides: TGTGCCAGCAGTGAATATCCGGTTTCTTATGGCTACACCTTC.

The chain recombines TRBV6-6 with TRBJ1-2; 11 nucleotides agree with TRBD1. V lost 2 bases to trimming and J lost 7 bases; unmatched junction nucleotides: 6. CDR1 and CDR2 from the germline V gene are MNHNY and SVGAGI (reference sequence). The CDR3 contains 15 residues. CDR3 nucleotides: TGTGCCAGCAGTTACCCGGGACAGGGGGGTCGTGGCTACACCTTC. This codes for CASSYPGQGGRGYTF.

V gene TRBV7-7 combines with J gene TRBJ2-2, with 16 bases fitting TRBD2. The V segment lost 5 bases and the J segment 6 bases; nucleotides outside the gene matches: 9. Germline values: CDR1 SSHAT, CDR2 FNYEAQ (reference sequence). The CDR3 has 18 amino acids. CDR3 sequence (DNA): TGTGCCAGCAGCGCGGGACTAGCGGGAGGGCCGGGGTCCGGGGAGCTGTTTTTT. Encoded protein: CASSAGLAGGPGSGELFF.

The rearrangement links TRBV5-1 to TRBJ2-1; possibly TRBD1 for D (6 bases). CDR3 length: 15 residues. With 0 bases removed from V and 4 bases from J, the gap between germline ends came to 11 bases. CDR1 SGHRS and CDR2 YFSETQ come from the germline V gene. In DNA, the CDR3 is TGCGCCAGCAGCTTGGACAGGGCTGATTACAATGAGCAGTTCTTC. Its protein product is CASSLDRADYNEQFF.

The chain employs TRBV5-1 and TRBJ2-7; D is uncertain. The CDR3 has 14 amino acids. Trimming took off 0 bases at V and 2 bases at J, with 9 bases between the two ends. CDR1 and CDR2 (germline): SGHRS, YFSETQ. CDR3 sequence reads: CASSLVAETYEQYF. As DNA, the CDR3 is TGCGCCAGCAGCTTGGTTGCGGAGACCTACGAGCAGTACTTC.

The count of this clone is one. This chain joins TRBV11-3 and TRBJ2-1; 9 bases line up with TRBD2. The V gene's germline CDR1 is SGHNT and CDR2 YENEEA. This CDR3 spans 18 amino acids. V was pared by 2 bases and J by 5 bases, with 13 bases of the junction left unmatched. The CDR3 loop reads CASSLYSPSSGADNEQFF. The CDR3 DNA reads TGTGCCAGCAGCTTATACTCTCCTTCTAGCGGGGCGGACAATGAGCAGTTCTTC.

This clone was recorded once. This chain joins TRBV7-3 and TRBJ2-3, with 9 bases fitting TRBD2. Germline loops: CDR1 SGHTA, CDR2 FQGTGA. CDR3 length: 15 residues. V trimming: 4 bases; J trimming: 4 bases; junction bases outside the gene matches: 6. CDR3 DNA: TGTGCCAGCAGCTCACCGGGACTAGCCCCAGATACGCAGTATTTT. Translation: CASSSPGLAPDTQYF.

J is TRBJ2-1 and V is TRBV7-8, with D tentatively TRBD2 (6 bases). CDR1 is SGHVS and CDR2 is FQNEAQ in the germline V gene. The CDR3 has 16 residues. Trimming stripped 4 bases from V and 6 bases from J, with 19 bases between. CDR3 protein: CASSSPTRAGINEQFF. The CDR3 DNA is TGTGCCAGCAGCTCCCCGACTAGGGCGGGGATCAATGAGCAGTTCTTC. Drawing the rest from reference TRBV7-8 and TRBJ2-1, the complete variable domain is GAGVSQSPRYKVAKRGQDVALRCDPISGHVSLFWYQQALGQGPEFLTYFQNEAQLDKSGLPSDRFFAERPEGSVSTLKIQRTQQEDSAVYLCASSSPTRAGINEQFFGPGTRLTVL.